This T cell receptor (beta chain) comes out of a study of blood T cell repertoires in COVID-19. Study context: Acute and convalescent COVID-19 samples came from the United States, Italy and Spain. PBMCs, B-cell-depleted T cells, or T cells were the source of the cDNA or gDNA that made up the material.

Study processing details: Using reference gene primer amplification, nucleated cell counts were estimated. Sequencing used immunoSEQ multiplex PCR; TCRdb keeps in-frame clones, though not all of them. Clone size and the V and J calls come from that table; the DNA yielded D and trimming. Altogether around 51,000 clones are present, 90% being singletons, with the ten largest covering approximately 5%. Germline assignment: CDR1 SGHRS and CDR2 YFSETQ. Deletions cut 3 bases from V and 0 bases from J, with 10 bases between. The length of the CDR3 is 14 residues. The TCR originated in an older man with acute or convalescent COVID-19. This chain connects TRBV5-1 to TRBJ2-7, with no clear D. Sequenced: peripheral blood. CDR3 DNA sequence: TGCGCCAGCAGCTCCTTCTCCAGCTCCTACGAGCAGTACTTC. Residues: CASSSFSSSYEQYF.